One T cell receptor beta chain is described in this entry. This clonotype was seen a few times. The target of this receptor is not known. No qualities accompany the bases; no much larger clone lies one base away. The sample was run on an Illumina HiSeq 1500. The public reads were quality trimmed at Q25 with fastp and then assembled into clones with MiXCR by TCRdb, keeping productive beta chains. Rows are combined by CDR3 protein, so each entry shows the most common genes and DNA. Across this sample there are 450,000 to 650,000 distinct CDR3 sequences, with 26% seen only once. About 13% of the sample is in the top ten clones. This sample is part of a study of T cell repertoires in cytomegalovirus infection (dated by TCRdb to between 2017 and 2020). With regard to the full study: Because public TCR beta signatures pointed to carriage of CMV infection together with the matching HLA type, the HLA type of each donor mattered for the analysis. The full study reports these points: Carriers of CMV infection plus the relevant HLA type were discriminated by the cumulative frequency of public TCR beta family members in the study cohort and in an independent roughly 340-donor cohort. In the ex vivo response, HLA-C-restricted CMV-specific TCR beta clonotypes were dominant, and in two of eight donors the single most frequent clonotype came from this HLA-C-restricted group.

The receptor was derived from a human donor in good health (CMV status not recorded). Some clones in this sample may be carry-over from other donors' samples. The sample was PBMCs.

The DNA is TGTGCCAGCAGCTTATTTCCAGTGGACACTGAAGCTTTCTTT. Its translation is CASSLFPVDTEAFF. The chain is encoded by TRBV7-9 joined to TRBJ1-1; no D gene is confidently identified. Measured from the cysteine to the phenylalanine, the CDR3 is 14 residues long. Only the CDR3 region is kept as DNA, spanning 42 bases read in frame from base 1. For CDR1 and CDR2, the germline V gene (reference sequence) lists SEHNR and FQNEAQ. Cut back by 2 bases and 3 bases, the V and J ends lie 10 bases apart. Here the CDR3 is joined to the reference TRBV7-9 and TRBJ1-1 genes, and the full variable domain is: DTGVSQNPRHKITKRGQNVTFRCDPISEHNRLYWYRQTLGQGPEFLTYFQNEAQLEKSRLLSDRFSAERPKGSFSTLEIQRTEQGDSAMYLCASSLFPVDTEAFFGQGTRLTVV.